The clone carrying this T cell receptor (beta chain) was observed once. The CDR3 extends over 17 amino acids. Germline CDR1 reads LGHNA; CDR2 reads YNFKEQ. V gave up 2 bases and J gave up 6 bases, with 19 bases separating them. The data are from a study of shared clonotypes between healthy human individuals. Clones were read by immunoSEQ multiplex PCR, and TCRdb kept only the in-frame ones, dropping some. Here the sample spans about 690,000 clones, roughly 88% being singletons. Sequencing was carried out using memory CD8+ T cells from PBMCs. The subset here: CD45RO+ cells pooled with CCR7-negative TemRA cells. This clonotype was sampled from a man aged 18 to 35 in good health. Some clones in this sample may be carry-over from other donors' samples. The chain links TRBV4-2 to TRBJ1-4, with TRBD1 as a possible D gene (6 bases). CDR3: CASSQLTRGTTDEKLFF. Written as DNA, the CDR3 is TGTGCCAGCAGCCAACTAACTCGAGGGACAACCGATGAAAAACTGTTTTTT.